The 10 T cell receptor beta chains reported below all come from one sample, sequenced in a study of blood T cell repertoires in COVID-19. The protocol was immunoSEQ multiplex PCR, while the TCRdb copy is restricted to in-frame clones and leaves out a portion. The sample lists under 200,000 clones, 89% occurring once. Sequenced: PBMCs or T cells enriched from blood (not recorded which). Every receptor here comes from a woman under 30 who had recovered from COVID-19.

The chain couples TRBV2 to TRBJ1-1; TRBD1 might be the D (6 bases). V was cut by 6 bases and J by 2 bases, with 16 bases left in between. Germline values: CDR1 SNHLY, CDR2 FYNNEI. This CDR3 is built from 15 residues. The CDR3 DNA sequence: TGTGCCAGCAGCGCTCGGACAGACCCAAACACTGAAGCTTTCTTT. Translation: CASSARTDPNTEAFF.

The rearrangement joins TRBV5-1 to TRBJ1-6, with D hard to call. Germline V CDR1 and CDR2: SGHRS, YFSETQ. The CDR3 loop spans 16 amino acids. Trimming removed 2 bases from V and 0 bases from J, with 9 bases in between. For the CDR3, the DNA is TGCGCCAGCAGCTTTACAGTGAGCTCCTATAATTCACCCCTCCACTTT. Encoded protein: CASSFTVSSYNSPLHF. Variable domain in full (rest from reference TRBV5-1 and TRBJ1-6): KAGVTQTPRYLIKTRGQQVTLSCSPISGHRSVSWYQQTPGQGLQFLFEYFSETQRNKGNFPGRFSGRQFSNSRSEMNVSTLELGDSALYLCASSFTVSSYNSPLHFGNGTRLTVT.

This clone was seen only once. V usage is TRBV7-9 and J usage is TRBJ2-3; 9 nucleotides line up with TRBD2. CDR3 length: 16 residues. Germline loops: CDR1 SEHNR, CDR2 FQNEAQ (reference sequence). V shed 5 bases, J shed 2 bases, and the junction held 8 bases outside the gene matches. CDR3 in DNA: TGTGCCAGCAGCACCCCGACTAGCGGATACACAGATACGCAGTATTTT. This translates into CASSTPTSGYTDTQYF.

The V and J genes are TRBV19 and TRBJ1-2, with D unresolved. The CDR3 has 15 amino acids. V shed 2 bases and J shed 0 bases, with 10 bases lying between them. Germline-derived CDR1 and CDR2 are LNHDA and SQIVND (reference sequence). The CDR3 DNA follows: TGTGCCAGTAGTATACTCGCGGGCGCTAACTATGGCTACACCTTC. Encoded protein: CASSILAGANYGYTF.

For the CDR3, the DNA is TGTGCCAGCTCCCGAACAGGGAGAGGGGAATCTCCCCTCCACTTT. Amino acid sequence: CASSRTGRGESPLHF. The chain has TRBV18 and TRBJ1-6, with D possibly being TRBD1 (6 bases). The length of the CDR3 is 15 residues. Germline CDR1 KGHSH, CDR2 LQKENI. V lost 6 bases and J 13 bases, leaving 22 bases between the germline ends.

CDR3 DNA sequence: TGTGCCAGCAGCCAAAACAGGAATGAGCAGTTCTTC. Residues: CASSQNRNEQFF. The rearrangement joins TRBV6-5 to TRBJ2-1, with D perhaps matching TRBD1 (5 bases). The CDR3 is 12 amino acids. Germline CDR1 is MNHEY and CDR2 is SVGAGI. V was shortened by 6 bases and J by 7 bases, with 10 bases between the two germline ends.

The CDR3 reads CASSLGDRFGSYTF. In DNA form, the CDR3 reads TGCGCCAGCAGCTTGGGGGACAGGTTTGGTAGCTACACCTTC. The V call is TRBV5-1, the J call TRBJ1-2; 8 bases align to TRBD1. Germline V gene lookup returns CDR1 SGHRS and CDR2 YFSETQ. V dropped 0 bases and J dropped 9; count of bases not matched to a gene: 7. The CDR3 loop spans 14 amino acids.

This rearrangement joins TRBV5-4 to TRBJ1-2, with TRBD1 identical over 8 bases. From germline, CDR1 is SGHNT and CDR2 YYREEE (reference sequence). The junction had 8 bases not matched to a gene; V was cut back by 4 bases and J by 0 bases. The CDR3 runs 16 residues. The DNA of the CDR3 is TGTGCCAGCAGCCCACCGGGACAGGTTTCTAACTATGGCTACACCTTC. The encoded protein is CASSPPGQVSNYGYTF.

The chain has TRBV3-1 (or the pseudogene TRBV3-2) and TRBJ1-6; 9 positions match TRBD1. Germline V gene lookup returns CDR1 LGHDT and CDR2 YNNKEL (reference sequence). V shed 4 bases, J shed 5 bases, and the junction held 6 bases outside the gene matches. The CDR3 totals 16 residues. In DNA form, the CDR3 reads TGTGCCAGCAGCCCCAAGGGACAGGGTCATAATTCACCCCTCCACTTT. Its protein product is CASSPKGQGHNSPLHF.

V gene TRBV2 combines with J gene TRBJ2-2, with TRBD2 matching over 8 bases. Losses at the gene ends were 4 bases for V and 5 bases for J; bases not matched to a gene: 6. CDR1 SNHLY and CDR2 FYNNEI come from the germline V gene. The CDR3 loop spans 15 amino acids. The CDR3 DNA reads as TGTGCCAGCAGTGTAACGGGACTAGGAACCGGGGAGCTGTTTTTT. Residues: CASSVTGLGTGELFF.